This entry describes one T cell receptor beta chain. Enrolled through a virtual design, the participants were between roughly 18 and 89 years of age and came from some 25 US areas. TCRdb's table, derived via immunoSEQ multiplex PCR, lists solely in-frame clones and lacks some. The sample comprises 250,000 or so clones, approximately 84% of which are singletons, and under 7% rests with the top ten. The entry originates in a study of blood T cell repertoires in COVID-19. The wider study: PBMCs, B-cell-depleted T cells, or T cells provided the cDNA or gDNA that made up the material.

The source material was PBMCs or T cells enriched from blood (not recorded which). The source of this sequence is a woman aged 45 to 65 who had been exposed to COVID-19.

As DNA, the CDR3 is TGTGCCAGCCGTGTGGGGGCCTCGTTAGGAAACATTCAGTACTTC. This gives the protein CASRVGASLGNIQYF. This chain connects TRBV27 to TRBJ2-4; possible D gene TRBD1, 6 bases. Germline values: CDR1 MNHEY, CDR2 SMNVEV (reference sequence). The CDR3 has 15 residues. V was cut by 8 bases and J by 6 bases, with 20 bases left in between.